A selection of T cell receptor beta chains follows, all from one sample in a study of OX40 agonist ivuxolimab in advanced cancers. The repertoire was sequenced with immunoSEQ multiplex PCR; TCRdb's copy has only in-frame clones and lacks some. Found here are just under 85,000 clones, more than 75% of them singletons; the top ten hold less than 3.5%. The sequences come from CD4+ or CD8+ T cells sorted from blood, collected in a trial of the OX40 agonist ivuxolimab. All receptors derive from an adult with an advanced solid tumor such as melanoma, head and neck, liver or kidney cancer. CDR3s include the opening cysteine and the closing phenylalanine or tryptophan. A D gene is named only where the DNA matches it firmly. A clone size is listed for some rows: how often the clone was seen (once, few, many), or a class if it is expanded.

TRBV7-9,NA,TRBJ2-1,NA,TGTGCCAGCAGCTTAAACCCCCCTCAGGGGAGTAATGAGCAGTTCTTC,CASSLNPPQGSNEQFF
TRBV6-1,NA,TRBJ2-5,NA,TGTGCCAGCTGCGCGGGGGCCAAAGAGACCCAGTACTTC,CASCAGAKETQYF
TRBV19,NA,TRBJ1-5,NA,TGTGCCAGTAGTATAAGGGGCCAGATTAGCAATCAGCCCCAGCATTTT,CASSIRGQISNQPQHF
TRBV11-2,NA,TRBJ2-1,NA,TGTGCCAGCAGCTTAGATCAGGAGGATGAGCAGTTCTTC,CASSLDQEDEQFF
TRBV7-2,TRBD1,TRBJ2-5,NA,TGTGCCAGCAGAAGGGGGGGACAGGGGGAGACCCAGTACTTC,CASRRGGQGETQYF
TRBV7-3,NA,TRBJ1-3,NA,TGTGCCAGCAGTTTCCAAACGGGCTCCACCATATATTTT,CASSFQTGSTIYF
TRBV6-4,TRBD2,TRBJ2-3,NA,TGTGCCAGCAGTGACTCGACTAGCGGGGGGACAGATACGCAGTATTTT,CASSDSTSGGTDTQYF
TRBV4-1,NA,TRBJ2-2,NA,TGCGCCAGCAGCCAAGTAGATTTCTTATTCGGTGACACCGGGGAGCTGTTTTTT,CASSQVDFLFGDTGELFF
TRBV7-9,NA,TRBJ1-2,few,TGTGCCAGCAGCTTAGTCTGGGCGGGCTACACCTTC,CASSLVWAGYTF
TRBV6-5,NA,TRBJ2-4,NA,TGTGCCAGCAGTTACTCGGGCAGTCAAGCCAAAAACATTCAGTACTTC,CASSYSGSQAKNIQYF
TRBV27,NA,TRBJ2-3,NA,TGTGCCAGCAGCAAAGGGTCAGATACGCAGTATTTT,CASSKGSDTQYF
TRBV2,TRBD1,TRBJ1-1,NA,TGTGCCAGCAGTGAGTACAGGGGGGCGACTGAAGCTTTCTTT,CASSEYRGATEAFF
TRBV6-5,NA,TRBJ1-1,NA,TGTGCCAGCAGTTACCCCGAAAACACTGAAGCTTTCTTT,CASSYPENTEAFF
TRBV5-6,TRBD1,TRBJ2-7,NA,TGTGCCAGCAGCTTGTCTGGGACAGGGGCCTACGAGCAGTACTTC,CASSLSGTGAYEQYF
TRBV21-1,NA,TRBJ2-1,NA,TGTGCCAGCAGTTCGTTACGTCTCTCTTACAATGAGCAGTTCTTC,CASSSLRLSYNEQFF
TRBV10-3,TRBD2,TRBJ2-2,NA,TGTGCCATCAGTGAGTCTCGGGGACTAGCGGGGAACACCGGGGAGCTGTTTTTT,CAISESRGLAGNTGELFF
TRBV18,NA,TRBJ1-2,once,TGTGCCAGCTCACCACCGAATTCAGGGGTTGGCTACACCTTC,CASSPPNSGVGYTF
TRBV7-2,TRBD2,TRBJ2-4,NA,TGTGCCAGCAGCTTAGGCACGGGTAGCGGGGGTTTCTTAAACATTCAGTACTTC,CASSLGTGSGGFLNIQYF
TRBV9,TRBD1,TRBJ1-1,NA,TGTGCCAGCAGCGAAACCGGGACAGGCATGAACACTGAAGCTTTCTTT,CASSETGTGMNTEAFF
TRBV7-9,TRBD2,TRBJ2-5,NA,TGTGCCAGCAGCCATCATGGGACTAGCGGTAGGCAAGAGACCCAGTACTTC,CASSHHGTSGRQETQYF